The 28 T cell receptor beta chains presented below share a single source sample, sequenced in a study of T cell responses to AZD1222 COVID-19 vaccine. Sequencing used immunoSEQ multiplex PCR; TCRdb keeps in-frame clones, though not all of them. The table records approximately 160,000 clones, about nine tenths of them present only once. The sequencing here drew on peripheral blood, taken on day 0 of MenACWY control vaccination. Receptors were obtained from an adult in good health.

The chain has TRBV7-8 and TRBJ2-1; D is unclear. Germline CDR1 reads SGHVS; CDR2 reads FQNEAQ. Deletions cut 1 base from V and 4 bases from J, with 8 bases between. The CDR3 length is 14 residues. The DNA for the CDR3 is TGTGCCAGCAGCTTAGTTCCAGATTACAATGAGCAGTTCTTC. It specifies CASSLVPDYNEQFF.

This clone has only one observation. CDR3 in amino acids: CASSQDKADPMKQYF. In DNA form, the CDR3 reads TGTGCCAGCAGCCAAGATAAGGCGGATCCTATGAAGCAGTACTTC. The V call is TRBV14, the J call TRBJ2-7; D not certain. This CDR3 has 15 amino acids. V gave up 0 bases and J gave up 8 bases, with 17 bases separating them. Germline values: CDR1 SGHDN, CDR2 FVKESK.

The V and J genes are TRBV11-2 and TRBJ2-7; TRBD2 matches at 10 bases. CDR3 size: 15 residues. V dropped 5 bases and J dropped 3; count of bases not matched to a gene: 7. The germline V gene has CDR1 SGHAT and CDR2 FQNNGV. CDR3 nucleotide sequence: TGTGCCAGCAGCGAACCGGGACTAGCGTTCTACGAGCAGTACTTC. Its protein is CASSEPGLAFYEQYF.

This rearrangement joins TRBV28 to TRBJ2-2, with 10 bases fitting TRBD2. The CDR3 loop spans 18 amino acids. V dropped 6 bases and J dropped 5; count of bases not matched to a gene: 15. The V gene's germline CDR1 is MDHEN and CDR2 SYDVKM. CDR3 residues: CASSPGLADPRWTGELFF. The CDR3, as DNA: TGTGCCAGCAGCCCCGGACTAGCGGACCCCCGGTGGACCGGGGAGCTGTTTTTT. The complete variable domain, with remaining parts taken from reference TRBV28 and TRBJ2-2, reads DVKVTQSSRYLVKRTGEKVFLECVQDMDHENMFWYRQDPGLGLRLIYFSYDVKMKEKGDIPEGYSVSREKKERFSLILESASTNQTSMYLCASSPGLADPRWTGELFFGEGSRLTVL.

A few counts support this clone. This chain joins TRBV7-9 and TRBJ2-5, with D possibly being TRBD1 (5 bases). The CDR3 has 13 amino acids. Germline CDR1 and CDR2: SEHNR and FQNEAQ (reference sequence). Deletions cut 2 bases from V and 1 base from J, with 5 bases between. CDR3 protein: CASSLRGQETQYF. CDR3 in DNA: TGTGCCAGCAGCTTAAGGGGCCAAGAGACCCAGTACTTC.

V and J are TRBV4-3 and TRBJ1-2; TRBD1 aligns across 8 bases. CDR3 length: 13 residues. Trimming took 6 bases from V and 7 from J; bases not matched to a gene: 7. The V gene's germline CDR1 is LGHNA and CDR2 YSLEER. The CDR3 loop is CASSPDRVGGYTF. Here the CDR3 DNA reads TGCGCCAGCAGTCCGGACAGGGTGGGTGGCTACACCTTC.

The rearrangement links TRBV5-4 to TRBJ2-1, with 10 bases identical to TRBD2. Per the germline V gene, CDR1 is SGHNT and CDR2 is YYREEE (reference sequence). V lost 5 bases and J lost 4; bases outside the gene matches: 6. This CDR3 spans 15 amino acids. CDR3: CASSQTSGTYNEQFF. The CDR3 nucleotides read TGTGCCAGCAGTCAAACTAGCGGGACATACAATGAGCAGTTCTTC.

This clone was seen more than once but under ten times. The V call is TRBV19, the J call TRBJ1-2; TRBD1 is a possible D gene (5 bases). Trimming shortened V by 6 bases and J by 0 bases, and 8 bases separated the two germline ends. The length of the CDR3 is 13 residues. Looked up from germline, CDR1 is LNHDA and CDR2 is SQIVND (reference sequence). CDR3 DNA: TGTGCCAGTAGCCTCAGGGCTAACTATGGCTACACCTTC. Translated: CASSLRANYGYTF.

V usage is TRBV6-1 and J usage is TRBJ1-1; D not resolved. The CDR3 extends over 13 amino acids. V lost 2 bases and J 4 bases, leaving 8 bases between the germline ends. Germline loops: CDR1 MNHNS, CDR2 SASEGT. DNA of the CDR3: TGTGCCAGCAGTGAACTGGGGAGCACTGAAGCTTTCTTT. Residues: CASSELGSTEAFF.

The CDR3 DNA reads as TGTGCCTGGAGTGACAGGATTTCACCCCTCCACTTT. Its translation is CAWSDRISPLHF. This chain joins TRBV30 and TRBJ1-6, with TRBD1 as a possible D gene (5 bases). V was clipped by 1 base and J by 9 bases, with 7 bases between them. The germline V gene encodes CDR1 GTSNPN and CDR2 SVGIG (reference sequence). The length of the CDR3 is 12 residues. Variable domain in full (rest from reference TRBV30 and TRBJ1-6): SQTIHQWPATLVQPVGSPLSLECTVEGTSNPNLYWYRQAAGRGLQLLFYSVGIGQISSEVPQNLSASRPQDRQFILSSKKLLLSDSGFYLCAWSDRISPLHFGNGTRLTVT.

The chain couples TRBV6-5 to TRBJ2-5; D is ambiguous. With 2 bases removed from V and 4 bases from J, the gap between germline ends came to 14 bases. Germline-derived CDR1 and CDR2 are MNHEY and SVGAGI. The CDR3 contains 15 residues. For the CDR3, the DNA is TGTGCCAGCAGTTACGGTGCCCAGTTCCGAGAGACCCAGTACTTC. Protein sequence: CASSYGAQFRETQYF.

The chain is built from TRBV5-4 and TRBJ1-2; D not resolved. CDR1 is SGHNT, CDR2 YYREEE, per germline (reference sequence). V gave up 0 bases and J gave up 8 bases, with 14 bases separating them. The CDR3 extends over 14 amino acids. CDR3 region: CASSLEYGVQGYTF. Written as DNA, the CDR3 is TGTGCCAGCAGCTTGGAATACGGGGTCCAAGGCTACACCTTC.

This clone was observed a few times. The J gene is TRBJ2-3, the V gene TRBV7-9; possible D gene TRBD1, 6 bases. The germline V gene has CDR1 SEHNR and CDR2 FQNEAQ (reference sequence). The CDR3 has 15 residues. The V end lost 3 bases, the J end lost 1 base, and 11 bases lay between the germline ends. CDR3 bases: TGTGCCAGCAGCTTCGCAGGGGCGGGCACAGATACGCAGTATTTT. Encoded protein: CASSFAGAGTDTQYF. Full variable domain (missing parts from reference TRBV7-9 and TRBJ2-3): DTGVSQNPRHKITKRGQNVTFRCDPISEHNRLYWYRQTLGQGPEFLTYFQNEAQLEKSRLLSDRFSAERPKGSFSTLEIQRTEQGDSAMYLCASSFAGAGTDTQYFGPGTRLTVL.

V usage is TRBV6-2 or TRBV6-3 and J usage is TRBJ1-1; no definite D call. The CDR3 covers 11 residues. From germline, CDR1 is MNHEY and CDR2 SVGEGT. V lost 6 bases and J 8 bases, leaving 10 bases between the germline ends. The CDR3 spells CASSLALEAFF. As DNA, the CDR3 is TGTGCCAGCAGCCTGGCCTTAGAAGCTTTCTTT.

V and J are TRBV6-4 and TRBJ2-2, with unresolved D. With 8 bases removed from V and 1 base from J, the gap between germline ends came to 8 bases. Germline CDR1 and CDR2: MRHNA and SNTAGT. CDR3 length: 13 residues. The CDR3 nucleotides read TGTGCCAGCTCTGACAAGAACACCGGGGAGCTGTTTTTT. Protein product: CASSDKNTGELFF.

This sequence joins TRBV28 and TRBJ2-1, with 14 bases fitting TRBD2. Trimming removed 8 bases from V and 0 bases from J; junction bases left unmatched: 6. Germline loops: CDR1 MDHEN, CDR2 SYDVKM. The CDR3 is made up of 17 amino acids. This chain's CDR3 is CASLTGTSGSSYNEQFF. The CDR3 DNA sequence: TGTGCCAGCTTAACCGGGACTAGCGGGAGCTCCTACAATGAGCAGTTCTTC. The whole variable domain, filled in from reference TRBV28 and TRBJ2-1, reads DVKVTQSSRYLVKRTGEKVFLECVQDMDHENMFWYRQDPGLGLRLIYFSYDVKMKEKGDIPEGYSVSREKKERFSLILESASTNQTSMYLCASLTGTSGSSYNEQFFGPGTRLTVL.

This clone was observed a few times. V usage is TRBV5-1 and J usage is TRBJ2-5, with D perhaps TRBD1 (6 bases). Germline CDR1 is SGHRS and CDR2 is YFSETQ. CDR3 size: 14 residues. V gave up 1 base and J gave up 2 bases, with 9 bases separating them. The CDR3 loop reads CASSLSTGQETQYF. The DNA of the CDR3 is TGCGCCAGCAGCTTGAGTACAGGGCAAGAGACCCAGTACTTC.

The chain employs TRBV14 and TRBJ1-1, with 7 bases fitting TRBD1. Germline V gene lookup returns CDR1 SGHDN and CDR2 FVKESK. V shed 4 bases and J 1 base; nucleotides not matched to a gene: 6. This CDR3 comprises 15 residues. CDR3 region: CASSLTRGGNTEAFF. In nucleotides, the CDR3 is TGTGCCAGCAGCCTAACCAGGGGGGGGAACACTGAAGCTTTCTTT.

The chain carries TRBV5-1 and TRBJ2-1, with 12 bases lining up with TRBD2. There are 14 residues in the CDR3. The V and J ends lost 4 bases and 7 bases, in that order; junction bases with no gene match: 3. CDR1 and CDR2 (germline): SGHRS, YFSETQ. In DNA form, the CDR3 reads TGCGCCAGCAGCCCAGGACTAGCGGGGAATGAGCAGTTCTTC. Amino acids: CASSPGLAGNEQFF.

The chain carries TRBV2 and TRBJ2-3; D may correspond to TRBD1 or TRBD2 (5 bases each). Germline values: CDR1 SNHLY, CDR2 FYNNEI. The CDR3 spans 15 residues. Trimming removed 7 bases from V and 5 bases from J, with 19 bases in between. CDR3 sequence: CASTRERQAGDTQYF. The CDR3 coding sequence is TGTGCCAGCACCAGGGAGAGGCAGGCGGGAGATACGCAGTATTTT. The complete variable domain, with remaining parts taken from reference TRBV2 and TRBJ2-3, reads EPEVTQTPSHQVTQMGQEVILRCVPISNHLYFYWYRQILGQKVEFLVSFYNNEISEKSEIFDDQFSVERPDGSNFTLKIRSTKLEDSAMYFCASTRERQAGDTQYFGPGTRLTVL.

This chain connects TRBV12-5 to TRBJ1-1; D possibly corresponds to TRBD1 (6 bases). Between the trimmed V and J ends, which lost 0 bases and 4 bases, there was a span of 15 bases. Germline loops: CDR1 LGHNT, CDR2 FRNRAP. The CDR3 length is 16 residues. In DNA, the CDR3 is TGTGCTAGTGGTTTGGTTGGTCTGGGGGCGTCCACTGAAGCTTTCTTT. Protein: CASGLVGLGASTEAFF.

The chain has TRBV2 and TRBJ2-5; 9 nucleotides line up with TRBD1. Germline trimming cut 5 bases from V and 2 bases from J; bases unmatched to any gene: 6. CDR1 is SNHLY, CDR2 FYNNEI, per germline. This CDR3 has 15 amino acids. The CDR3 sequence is CASSSPGQGQETQYF. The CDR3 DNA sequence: TGTGCCAGCAGTTCGCCGGGACAGGGACAAGAGACCCAGTACTTC.

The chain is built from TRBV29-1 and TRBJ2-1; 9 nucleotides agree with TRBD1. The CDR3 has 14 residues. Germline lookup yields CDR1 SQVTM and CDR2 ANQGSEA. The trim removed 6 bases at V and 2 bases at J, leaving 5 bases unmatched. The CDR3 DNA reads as TGCAGCGTAGAGTACAGGGGGCCCTACAATGAGCAGTTCTTC. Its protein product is CSVEYRGPYNEQFF.

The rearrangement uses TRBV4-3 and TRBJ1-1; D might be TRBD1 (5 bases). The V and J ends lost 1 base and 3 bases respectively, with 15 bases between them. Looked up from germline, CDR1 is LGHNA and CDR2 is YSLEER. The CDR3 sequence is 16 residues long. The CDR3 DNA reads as TGCGCCAGCAGCCAAGGTCCGGGGCCAGGGTACACTGAAGCTTTCTTT. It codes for CASSQGPGPGYTEAFF.

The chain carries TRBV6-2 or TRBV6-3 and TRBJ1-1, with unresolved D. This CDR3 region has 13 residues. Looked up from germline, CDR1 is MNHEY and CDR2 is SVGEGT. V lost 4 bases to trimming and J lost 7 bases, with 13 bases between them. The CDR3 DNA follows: TGTGCCAGCAGTTCCGGACGGACCGTTGAAGCTTTCTTT. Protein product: CASSSGRTVEAFF.

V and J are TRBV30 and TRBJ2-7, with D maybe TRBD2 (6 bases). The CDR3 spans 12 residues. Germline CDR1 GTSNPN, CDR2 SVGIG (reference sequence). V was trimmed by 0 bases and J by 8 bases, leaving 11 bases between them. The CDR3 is CAWSVPGRKQYF. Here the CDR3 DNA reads TGTGCCTGGAGTGTACCAGGGAGGAAGCAGTACTTC.

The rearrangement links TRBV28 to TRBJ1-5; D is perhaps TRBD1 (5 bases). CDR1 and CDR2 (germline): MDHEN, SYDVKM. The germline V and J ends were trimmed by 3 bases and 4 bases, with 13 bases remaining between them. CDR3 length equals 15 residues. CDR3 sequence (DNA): TGTGCCAGCAGTTTGGGGCAGGGTGCGAATCAGCCCCAGCATTTT. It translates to CASSLGQGANQPQHF.

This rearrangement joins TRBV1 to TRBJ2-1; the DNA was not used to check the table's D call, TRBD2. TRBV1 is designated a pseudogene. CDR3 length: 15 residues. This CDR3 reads CTSSFGTSGNNEQFF. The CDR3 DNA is TGCACCAGCAGCTTCGGGACTAGCGGGAACAATGAGCAGTTCTTC.